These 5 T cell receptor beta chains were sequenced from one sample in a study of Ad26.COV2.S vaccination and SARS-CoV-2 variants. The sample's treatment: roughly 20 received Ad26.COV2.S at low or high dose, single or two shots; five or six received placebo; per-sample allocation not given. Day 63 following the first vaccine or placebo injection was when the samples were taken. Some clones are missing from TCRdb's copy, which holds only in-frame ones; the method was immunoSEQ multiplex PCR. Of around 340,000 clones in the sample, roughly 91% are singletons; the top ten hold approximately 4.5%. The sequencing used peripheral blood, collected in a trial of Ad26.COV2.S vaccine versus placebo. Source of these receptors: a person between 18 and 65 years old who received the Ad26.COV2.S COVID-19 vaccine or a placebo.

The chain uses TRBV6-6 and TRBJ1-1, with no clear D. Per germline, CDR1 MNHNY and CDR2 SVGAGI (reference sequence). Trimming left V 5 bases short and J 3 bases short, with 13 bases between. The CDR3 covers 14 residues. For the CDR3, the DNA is TGTGCCAGCAGTCCCCCCAGCTCAGACACTGAAGCTTTCTTT. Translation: CASSPPSSDTEAFF.

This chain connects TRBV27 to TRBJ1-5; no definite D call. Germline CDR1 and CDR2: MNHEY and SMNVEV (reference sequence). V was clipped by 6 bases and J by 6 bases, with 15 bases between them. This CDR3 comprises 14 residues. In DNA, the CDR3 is TGTGCCAGCAGCCCCGGGAGGGCCCGTCAGCCCCAGCATTTT. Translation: CASSPGRARQPQHF.

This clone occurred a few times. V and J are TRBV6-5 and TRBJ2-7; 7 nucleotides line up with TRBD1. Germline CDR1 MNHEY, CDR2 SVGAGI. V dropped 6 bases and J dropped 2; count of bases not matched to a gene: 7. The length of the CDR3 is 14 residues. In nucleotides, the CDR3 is TGTGCCAGCAGCCGGGACAGCTACGCCTACGAGCAGTACTTC. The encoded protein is CASSRDSYAYEQYF.

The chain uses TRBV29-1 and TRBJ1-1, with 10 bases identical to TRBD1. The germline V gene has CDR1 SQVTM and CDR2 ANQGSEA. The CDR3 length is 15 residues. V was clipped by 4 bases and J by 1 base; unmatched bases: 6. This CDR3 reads CSVVGTGVWNTEAFF. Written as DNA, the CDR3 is TGCAGCGTTGTCGGGACAGGGGTGTGGAACACTGAAGCTTTCTTT.

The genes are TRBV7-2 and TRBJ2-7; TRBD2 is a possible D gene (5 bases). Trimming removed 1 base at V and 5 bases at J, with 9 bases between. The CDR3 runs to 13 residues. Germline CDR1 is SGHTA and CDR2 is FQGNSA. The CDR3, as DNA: TGTGCCAGCAGCTTAGTTCCCGGGAACGAGCAGTACTTC. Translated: CASSLVPGNEQYF.